This T cell receptor beta chain stems from a study of T cells in Graves' hyperthyroidism and ophthalmopathy. Uncontrolled infection, other autoimmune disease, pregnancy and lactation each barred patients from inclusion. This CDR3 is 13 amino acids long. Trimming pared 7 bases from V and 2 bases from J, leaving 12 bases between. Germline V gene data show CDR1 as SNHLY and CDR2 as FYNNEI. The investigators amplified TCR beta CDR3 regions from RNA transcripts. Primed by the HTBI set, a first-round RT-PCR was run on the TCR CDR3. Each CDR3 protein is one row after TCRdb ran MiXCR on the multiplex PCR reads. Among approximately 400,000 distinct CDR3 sequences, around 15% were seen once, and the ten largest hold 25% to 30%. Overall study findings and caveats: Clonotypes that were expanded in thyroid above 0.001 mostly appeared in blood too.

This clonotype was recorded many times. Its antigen is unknown. The source is a man aged 50 to 59 with Graves' ophthalmopathy. The chain combines TRBV2 with TRBJ2-7, with D hard to call. The sequenced sample consisted of blood. The CDR3 nucleotides are TGTGCCAGCAACAGCCGGGTGGCCTACGAGCAGTACTTC. This translates into CASNSRVAYEQYF.